The rows below give T cell receptor beta chains drawn from one sample of a study of cytomegalovirus exposure and HLA in healthy donors. Measured with immunoSEQ multiplex PCR; TCRdb has only the in-frame clones, and not every one. The sample shows under 120,000 clones, 50% to 65% of them seen only once. Sample: PBMCs. The receptors were gathered from a man aged 25 to 45 in good health and CMV-seropositive. Both conserved end residues are part of each CDR3. D genes are given only for firm matches. Expanded clones are given a class, and other clones once, few, many or no size at all.

CDR3 length	V gene	D gene	J gene	clone size	CDR3 DNA	CDR3 protein
15	TRBV7-8	TRBD1	TRBJ2-7	-	TGTGCCAGCAGCGCGCGGACAGGGCCCCCCTACGAGCAGTACTTC	CASSARTGPPYEQYF
14	TRBV29-1	-	TRBJ2-2	-	TGCAGCGTTCCGGGGGGCTTTAACACCGGGGAGCTGTTTTTT	CSVPGGFNTGELFF
15	TRBV7-9	-	TRBJ2-2	-	TGTTCCAGCAGCTTAGCCCAAGGGGTAACCGGGGAGCTGTTTTTT	CSSSLAQGVTGELFF
15	TRBV15	TRBD1	TRBJ1-1	-	TGTGCCACCAGCACCTGGGACAGGGGACGTACCGAAGCTTTCTTT	CATSTWDRGRTEAFF
13	TRBV2	-	TRBJ1-2	few	TGTGCCAGCACCGTGAGGGGGAAGGATGGCTACACCTTC	CASTVRGKDGYTF
12	TRBV7-6	-	TRBJ2-2	-	TGTGCCAGCAGCAAGGGGGCCGGGGAGCTGTTTTTT	CASSKGAGELFF
14	TRBV5-1	TRBD2	TRBJ2-3	few	TGCGCCAGCTCCTGGGGGGGGAGCACAGATACGCAGTATTTT	CASSWGGSTDTQYF
14	TRBV9	-	TRBJ1-6	-	TGTGCCAGCAGCGCGGACAGCGTCAATTCACCCCTCCACTTT	CASSADSVNSPLHF
13	TRBV6-5	TRBD2	TRBJ2-7	-	TGTGCCAGCACCTACGGGGGGGCCTACGAGCAGTACTTC	CASTYGGAYEQYF
16	TRBV7-9	-	TRBJ2-3	-	TGTGCCAGCAGCTTAGGGGAGGTGGGGATGACAGATACGCAGTATTTT	CASSLGEVGMTDTQYF
13	TRBV25-1	-	TRBJ2-7	-	TGTGCCACCACCGGTTCGGGTACCTACGAGCAGTACTTC	CATTGSGTYEQYF